This T cell receptor (beta chain) was documented in a study of blood T cell repertoires in COVID-19. As for the study in general: Samples of COVID-19 (acute and convalescent) were obtained from the United States, Italy and Spain.

The CDR3 is 14 amino acids. The germline CDR1 and CDR2 sequences are MNHEY and SVGAGI. Trimming removed 7 bases from V and 0 bases from J, with 10 bases in between. In the authors' workflow: Amplification of reference gene primers was used by the study to estimate nucleated cell counts. The data were produced by immunoSEQ multiplex PCR, yet TCRdb's version contains in-frame clones alone and is incomplete. The V and J calls and clone size come from that table; D and trimming were worked out from the DNA. The sample lists 150,000 to 200,000 clones; around 74% were seen once. The TCR was taken from a man between 65 and 80 years old with acute or convalescent COVID-19. The sample consisted of peripheral blood. This rearrangement joins TRBV6-5 to TRBJ1-5, with TRBD1 as a possible D gene (5 bases). As DNA, the CDR3 is TGTGCCAGCATCCGGGACTTTAGCAATCAGCCCCAGCATTTT. It is translated as CASIRDFSNQPQHF.